One sample yielded the 9 T cell receptor beta chains listed below, sequenced in a study of control samples from healthy donors and cancer patients. TCRdb keeps only in-frame clones here, not all; method: immunoSEQ multiplex PCR. The table includes 85,000 to 90,000 clones, roughly nine tenths detected once. The sequenced material came from PBMCs. The origin of the receptors is a woman aged 45-65 years with colorectal cancer.

CDR3 DNA: TGCGCCAGCAGCTTCACCGGGACCGTTCCCTATGGCTACACCTTC. Translated, it gives CASSFTGTVPYGYTF. V is TRBV5-1 and J is TRBJ1-2, with D perhaps TRBD1 (5 bases). Germline V gene sequence: CDR1 SGHRS, CDR2 YFSETQ. Trimming took off 2 bases at V and 4 bases at J, with 15 bases between the two ends. This CDR3 contains 15 residues. Full variable domain (outside the CDR3, taken from reference TRBV5-1 and TRBJ1-2): KAGVTQTPRYLIKTRGQQVTLSCSPISGHRSVSWYQQTPGQGLQFLFEYFSETQRNKGNFPGRFSGRQFSNSRSEMNVSTLELGDSALYLCASSFTGTVPYGYTFGSGTRLTVV.

The chain links TRBV7-9 to TRBJ2-6; 7 nucleotides align to TRBD2. CDR3 length: 16 amino acids. Germline CDR1 SEHNR, CDR2 FQNEAQ (reference sequence). The trim removed 5 bases at V and 3 bases at J, leaving 7 bases unmatched. The CDR3 region has the DNA TGTGCCAGCAGCCGTTTGGCGGGGGTTGGGGCCAACGTCCTGACTTTC. Protein product: CASSRLAGVGANVLTF.

The chain is built from TRBV19 and TRBJ1-1, with D perhaps matching TRBD1 (5 bases). V was pared by 0 bases and J by 1 base, with 15 bases between. The CDR3 extends over 17 amino acids. Per germline, CDR1 LNHDA and CDR2 SQIVND (reference sequence). CDR3 DNA sequence: TGTGCCAGTAGTATAGATGGCAGGGTAAGCGGGAACACTGAAGCTTTCTTT. Residues: CASSIDGRVSGNTEAFF.

The sample holds one count of this clone. The chain joins TRBV6-5 to TRBJ2-5, with D unclear. The CDR3 length is 14 residues. Trimming took off 2 bases at V and 1 base at J, with 8 bases between the two ends. From germline, CDR1 is MNHEY and CDR2 SVGAGI. The CDR3 loop is CASSYRQSQETQYF. The CDR3 DNA follows: TGTGCCAGCAGTTACCGACAATCCCAAGAGACCCAGTACTTC.

The gene calls are TRBV5-1 and TRBJ1-1, with D possibly TRBD1 on 5 matching bases. Germline assignment: CDR1 SGHRS and CDR2 YFSETQ. Trimming took 3 bases from V and 1 from J, leaving 10 bases between them. CDR3 length: 14 residues. CDR3 protein: CASSWGPRNTEAFF. For the CDR3, the DNA is TGCGCCAGCAGCTGGGGACCGAGGAACACTGAAGCTTTCTTT. Variable domain in full (rest from reference TRBV5-1 and TRBJ1-1): KAGVTQTPRYLIKTRGQQVTLSCSPISGHRSVSWYQQTPGQGLQFLFEYFSETQRNKGNFPGRFSGRQFSNSRSEMNVSTLELGDSALYLCASSWGPRNTEAFFGQGTRLTVV.

The rearrangement joins TRBV19 to TRBJ2-5; 8 positions match TRBD1. J lost 4 bases, V lost 6 bases, and 10 bases had no gene match. The CDR3 totals 15 residues. From germline, CDR1 is LNHDA and CDR2 SQIVND (reference sequence). The CDR3 bases are TGTGCCAGTAGATCAGGGGGCTCGGGGTTAGAGACCCAGTACTTC. Its translation is CASRSGGSGLETQYF.

The chain has TRBV3-1 (or the pseudogene TRBV3-2) and TRBJ1-2, with 10 bases aligning to TRBD1. Germline CDR1 and CDR2: LGHDT and YNNKEL (reference sequence). There are 15 residues in the CDR3. J gave up 4 bases and V 2 bases, and 4 bases lay outside the gene matches. As DNA, the CDR3 is TGTGCCAGCAGCCAACGGGACAGGGGAGGCTATGGCTACACCTTC. Its protein is CASSQRDRGGYGYTF.

The chain is built from TRBV18 and TRBJ2-5; the match to TRBD1 covers 7 bases. CDR3 length equals 13 residues. Trimming took 6 bases from V and 5 from J; bases not matched to a gene: 6. CDR1 KGHSH and CDR2 LQKENI come from the germline V gene. The CDR3: CASSLTGMETQYF. Here the CDR3 DNA reads TGTGCCAGCTCCTTGACAGGGATGGAGACCCAGTACTTC.

This chain links TRBV19 with TRBJ1-1; 7 nucleotides line up with TRBD1. Per germline, CDR1 LNHDA and CDR2 SQIVND (reference sequence). CDR3 length: 14 amino acids. V lost 8 bases and J lost 1; bases outside the gene matches: 7. CDR3 region: CASLRQGRNTEAFF. Here the CDR3 DNA reads TGTGCCAGTCTCCGACAGGGTCGGAACACTGAAGCTTTCTTT.